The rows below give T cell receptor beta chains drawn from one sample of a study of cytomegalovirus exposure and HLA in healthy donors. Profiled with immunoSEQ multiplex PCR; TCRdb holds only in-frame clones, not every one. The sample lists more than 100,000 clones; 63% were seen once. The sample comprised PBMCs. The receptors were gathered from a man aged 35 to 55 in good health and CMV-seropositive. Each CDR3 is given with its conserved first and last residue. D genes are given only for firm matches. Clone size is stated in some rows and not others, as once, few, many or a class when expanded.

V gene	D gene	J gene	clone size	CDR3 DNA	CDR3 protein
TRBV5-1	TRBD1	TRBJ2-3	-	TGCGCCAGCAGCACGGACAGGGGTCAAGATACGCAGTATTTT	CASSTDRGQDTQYF
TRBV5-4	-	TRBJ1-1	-	TGTGCCAGCAGCTCCAAAAAAATCTCGGGTACTGAAGCTTTCTTT	CASSSKKISGTEAFF
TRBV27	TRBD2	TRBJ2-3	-	TGTGCCAGCAGTTTGGGACTAGCGTCGAATACGCAGTATTTT	CASSLGLASNTQYF
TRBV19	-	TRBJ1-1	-	TGTGCCAGTAGTACCCGGACAGCAGACGCTGAAGCTTTCTTT	CASSTRTADAEAFF
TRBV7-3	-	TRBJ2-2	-	TGTGCCAGCAGCTTAATCCAGGGAATATTAAACCCGAACACCGGGGAGCTGTTTTTT	CASSLIQGILNPNTGELFF
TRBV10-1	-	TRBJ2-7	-	TGCGCCAGCAGTGAGTCTGGCCGCTCCTACGAGCAGTACTTC	CASSESGRSYEQYF
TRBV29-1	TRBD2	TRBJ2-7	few	TGCAGCGTTGTCGGGAGGGGATCCTACGAGCAGTACTTC	CSVVGRGSYEQYF
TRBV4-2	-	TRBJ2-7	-	TGTGCCAGCAGCCAGGAGGGGGCAGAGGTTTATGGCTCCTACGAGCAGTACTTC	CASSQEGAEVYGSYEQYF
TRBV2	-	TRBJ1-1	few	TGTGCCAGCAAAGAGACAGGAAGAAACACTGAAGCTTTCTTT	CASKETGRNTEAFF
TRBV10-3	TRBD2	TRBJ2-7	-	TGTGCCATCAGTGAGGGACTAGCGTTCGAGCAGTACTTC	CAISEGLAFEQYF
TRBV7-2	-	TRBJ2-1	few	TGTGCCAGCAGCTTATCACGGGAAAGGTACAATGAGCAGTTCTTC	CASSLSRERYNEQFF
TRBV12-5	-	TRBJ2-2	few	TGTGCTAGTGGCCCCGGGGGTGGGGGGGCAACCCCTAACACCGGGGAGCTGTTTTTT	CASGPGGGGATPNTGELFF
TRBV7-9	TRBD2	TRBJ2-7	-	TGTGCCAGCAGTCCCCTAGCGGGCCCCTCCTACGAGCAGTACTTC	CASSPLAGPSYEQYF
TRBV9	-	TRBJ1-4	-	TGTGCCAGCAGCGTAGTCCCCGGGGGGGGTGAAAAACTGTTTTTT	CASSVVPGGGEKLFF
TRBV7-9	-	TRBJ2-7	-	TGTGCCAGCAGCCTAGAGGGACAATCCTACGAGCAGTACTTC	CASSLEGQSYEQYF
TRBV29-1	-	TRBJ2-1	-	TGCAGCGTTGGGTCTCCCAGCTCCTACAATGAGCAGTTCTTC	CSVGSPSSYNEQFF
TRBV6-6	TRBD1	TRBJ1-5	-	TGTGCCAGCAAAGGGGGACAGGGGATTGGTCAGCCCCAGCATTTT	CASKGGQGIGQPQHF
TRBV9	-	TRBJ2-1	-	TGTGCCAGCAGCGCCCCTCGGGAAGTGCAGCAGTTCTTC	CASSAPREVQQFF
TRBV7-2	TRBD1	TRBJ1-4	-	TGTGCCAGCAGCCCGGGACAGGGTGGGTGGGAAAAACTGTTTTTT	CASSPGQGGWEKLFF
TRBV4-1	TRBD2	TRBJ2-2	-	TGCGCCAGCAGCCAAGTACGAGGACTAGCGGACAACACCGGGGAGCTGTTTTTT	CASSQVRGLADNTGELFF
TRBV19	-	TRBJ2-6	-	TGTGCCAGTAAAGGCCACGGGGGTGCGGCTGGGGCCAACGTCCTGACTTTC	CASKGHGGAAGANVLTF
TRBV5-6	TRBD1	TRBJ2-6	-	TGTGCCAGCAGCCTGGGACAGGGTTCTACCAACGTCCTGACTTTC	CASSLGQGSTNVLTF
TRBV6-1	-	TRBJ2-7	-	TGTGCCAGCGGTGGACAGAGCTCCTACGAGCAGTACTTC	CASGGQSSYEQYF
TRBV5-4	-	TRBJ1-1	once	TGTGCCAGCAGCGTCAGGACAATGAACACTGAAGCTTTCTTT	CASSVRTMNTEAFF
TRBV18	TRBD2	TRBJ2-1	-	TGTGCCAGCTCACCCTTCGGGGAGCGGGATAACAATGAGCAGTTCTTC	CASSPFGERDNNEQFF
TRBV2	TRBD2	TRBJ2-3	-	TGTGCCAGCAGTCAGCGGGAGGCATCAGATACGCAGTATTTT	CASSQREASDTQYF
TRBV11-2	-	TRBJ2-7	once	TGTGCCAGCAGCCTAGTCCTTCTAGGCTCCTACGAGCAGTACTTC	CASSLVLLGSYEQYF
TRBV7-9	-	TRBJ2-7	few	TGTGCCAGCAGCTCCCTGGCCGACAGGACCTGGGGTGAGCAGTACTTC	CASSSLADRTWGEQYF
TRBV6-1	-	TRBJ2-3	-	TGTGCCAGCAGTCGGACTACCACAGATACGCAGTATTTT	CASSRTTTDTQYF
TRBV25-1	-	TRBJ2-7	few	TGTGCCAGCAGTGACCCCTATCCCTACGAGCAGTACTTC	CASSDPYPYEQYF
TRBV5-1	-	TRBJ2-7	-	TGCGCCAGCAGCTTGGGACAGGTATCCTACGAGCAGTACTTC	CASSLGQVSYEQYF
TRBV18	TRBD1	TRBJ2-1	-	TGTGCCAGCTCACCGAAAGGACAGGGTTACAATGAGCAGTTCTTC	CASSPKGQGYNEQFF
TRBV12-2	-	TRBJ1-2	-	TGTGCAAGTCGCTTAGCGGCGACCCCGACATCCTTCAACTATGGCTACACCTTC	CASRLAATPTSFNYGYTF
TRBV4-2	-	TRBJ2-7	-	TGTGCCAGCAGCCAAGGTCCGGGTCACGACGAGCAGTACTTC	CASSQGPGHDEQYF
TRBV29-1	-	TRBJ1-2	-	TGCAGCGTTGACTCCCCGGACAAATCCTCTCATGGCTACACCTTC	CSVDSPDKSSHGYTF
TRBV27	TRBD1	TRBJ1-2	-	TGTGCCAGCAGTTTCTCTGAGGGGACAGGGTGGGGTGGCTACACCTTC	CASSFSEGTGWGGYTF
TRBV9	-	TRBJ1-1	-	TGTGCCAGCAGCCTCCAGACAACCATGAACACTGAAGCTTTCTTT	CASSLQTTMNTEAFF
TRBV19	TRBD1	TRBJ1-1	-	TGTGCCAGTAGTGGTCAATCTGCGACAGGGCCTGAAGCTTTCTTT	CASSGQSATGPEAFF
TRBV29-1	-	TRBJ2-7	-	TGCAGCGTCCAGGAGGTTCGATGGCACGAGCAGTACTTC	CSVQEVRWHEQYF
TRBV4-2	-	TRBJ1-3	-	TGTGCCAGCAGCCAAGGCACAGCTGGAAACACCATATATTTT	CASSQGTAGNTIYF
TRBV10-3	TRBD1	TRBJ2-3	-	TGTGCCATCAAGGGGGGGACAGGGGAGGGCACAGATACGCAGTATTTT	CAIKGGTGEGTDTQYF
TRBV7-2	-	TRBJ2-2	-	TGTGCCAGCAGCCCACGGGTCGCGAACACCGGGGAGCTGTTTTTT	CASSPRVANTGELFF
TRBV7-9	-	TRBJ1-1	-	TGTGCCAGCAGCCCAGGACAGCTACTCACTGAAGCTTTCTTT	CASSPGQLLTEAFF
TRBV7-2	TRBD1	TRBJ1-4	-	TGTGCCAGCAGTTTAAACCAGGGGGTGATCTCTGAAAAACTGTTTTTT	CASSLNQGVISEKLFF
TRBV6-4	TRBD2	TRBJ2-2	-	TGTGCCAGCAAAAGGGCTAGCGGGACCACCGGGGAGCTGTTTTTT	CASKRASGTTGELFF
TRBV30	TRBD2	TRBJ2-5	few	TGTGCCTGGAGTCCGGCGGGAGGGGTAGAGACCCAGTACTTC	CAWSPAGGVETQYF
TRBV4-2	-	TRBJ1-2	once	TGTGCCAGCAGCCCTGCCCGGGACGGTGGGAGGTACACCTTC	CASSPARDGGRYTF
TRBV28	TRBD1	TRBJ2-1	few	TGTGCCAGCAGTTCGGTATCCCCGGGACAGGGACTTAGTGGTGAGCAGTTCTTC	CASSSVSPGQGLSGEQFF
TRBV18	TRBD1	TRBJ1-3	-	TGTGCCAGCTCACCACCCACAGGGGGCTCCAACACCATATATTTT	CASSPPTGGSNTIYF
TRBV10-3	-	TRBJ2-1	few	TGTGCCATCAGTGAGTCGAGGGCAGATATCTACAATGAGCAGTTCTTC	CAISESRADIYNEQFF
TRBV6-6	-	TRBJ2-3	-	TGTGCCAGCAGCACGGGACTCCCGCCGGGGGATACGCAGTATTTT	CASSTGLPPGDTQYF
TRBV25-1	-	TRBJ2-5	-	TGTGCCAGCTCGGGATACCCTCGGGGAGAGCAGTACTTC	CASSGYPRGEQYF
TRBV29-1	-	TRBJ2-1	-	TGCAGCGTCGGATGGCGGTCCGCTTCCTACAATGAGCAGTTCTTC	CSVGWRSASYNEQFF